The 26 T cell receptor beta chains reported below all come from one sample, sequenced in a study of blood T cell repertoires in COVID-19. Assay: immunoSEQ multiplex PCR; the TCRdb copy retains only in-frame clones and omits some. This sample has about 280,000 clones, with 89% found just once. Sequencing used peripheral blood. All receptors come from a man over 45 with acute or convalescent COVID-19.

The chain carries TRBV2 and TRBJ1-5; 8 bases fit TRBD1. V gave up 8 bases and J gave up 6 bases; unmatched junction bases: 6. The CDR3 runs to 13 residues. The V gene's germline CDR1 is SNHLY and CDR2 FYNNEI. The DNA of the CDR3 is TGTGCCAGCGAAGGACAGGGCAGTCAGCCCCAGCATTTT. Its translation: CASEGQGSQPQHF. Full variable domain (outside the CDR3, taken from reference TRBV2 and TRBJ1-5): EPEVTQTPSHQVTQMGQEVILRCVPISNHLYFYWYRQILGQKVEFLVSFYNNEISEKSEIFDDQFSVERPDGSNFTLKIRSTKLEDSAMYFCASEGQGSQPQHFGDGTRLSIL.

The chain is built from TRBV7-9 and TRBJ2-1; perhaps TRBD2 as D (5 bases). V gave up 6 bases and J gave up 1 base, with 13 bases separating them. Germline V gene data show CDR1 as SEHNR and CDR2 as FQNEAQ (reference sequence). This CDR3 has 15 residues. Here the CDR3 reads CASRFAAASYNEQFF. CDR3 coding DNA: TGTGCCAGCAGGTTTGCAGCGGCGTCCTACAATGAGCAGTTCTTC.

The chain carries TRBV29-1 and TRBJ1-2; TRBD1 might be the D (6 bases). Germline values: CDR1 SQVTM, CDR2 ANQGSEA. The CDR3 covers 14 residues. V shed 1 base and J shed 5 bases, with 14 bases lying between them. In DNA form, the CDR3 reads TGCAGCGTTGAAGGTGGGGTCAGGGGATATGGCTACACCTTC. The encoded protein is CSVEGGVRGYGYTF.

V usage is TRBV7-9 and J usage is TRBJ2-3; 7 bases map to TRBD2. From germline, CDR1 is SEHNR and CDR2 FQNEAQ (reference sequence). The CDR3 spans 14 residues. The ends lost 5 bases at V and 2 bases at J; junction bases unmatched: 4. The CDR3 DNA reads TGTGCCAGCAGCCCGCGGGGGAACACAGATACGCAGTATTTT. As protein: CASSPRGNTDTQYF.

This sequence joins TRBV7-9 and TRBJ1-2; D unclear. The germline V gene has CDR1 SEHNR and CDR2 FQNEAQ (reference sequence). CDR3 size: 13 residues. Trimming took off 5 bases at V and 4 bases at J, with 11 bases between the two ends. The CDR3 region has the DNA TGTGCCAGCAGCCTACTGAGCCTCTATGGCTACACCTTC. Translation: CASSLLSLYGYTF.

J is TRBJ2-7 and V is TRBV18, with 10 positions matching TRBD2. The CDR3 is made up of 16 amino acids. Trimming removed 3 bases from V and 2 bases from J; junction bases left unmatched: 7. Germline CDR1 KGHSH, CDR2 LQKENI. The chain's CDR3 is CASSPGFSGGPYEQYF. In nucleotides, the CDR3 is TGTGCCAGCTCACCCGGGTTTAGCGGGGGGCCCTACGAGCAGTACTTC.

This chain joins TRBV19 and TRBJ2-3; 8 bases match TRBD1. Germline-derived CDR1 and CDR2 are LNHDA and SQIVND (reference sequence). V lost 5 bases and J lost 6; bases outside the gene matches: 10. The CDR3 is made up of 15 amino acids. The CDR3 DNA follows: TGTGCCAGTAGTTCACAGGGGGTGATCGGGGATACGCAGTATTTT. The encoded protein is CASSSQGVIGDTQYF.

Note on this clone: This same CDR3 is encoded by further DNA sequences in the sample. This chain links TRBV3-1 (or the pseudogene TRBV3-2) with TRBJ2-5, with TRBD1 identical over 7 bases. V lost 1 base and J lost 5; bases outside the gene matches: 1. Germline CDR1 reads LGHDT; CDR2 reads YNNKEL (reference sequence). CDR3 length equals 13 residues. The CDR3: CASSQGRGETQYF. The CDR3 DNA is TGTGCCAGCAGCCAAGGCAGGGGGGAGACCCAGTACTTC.

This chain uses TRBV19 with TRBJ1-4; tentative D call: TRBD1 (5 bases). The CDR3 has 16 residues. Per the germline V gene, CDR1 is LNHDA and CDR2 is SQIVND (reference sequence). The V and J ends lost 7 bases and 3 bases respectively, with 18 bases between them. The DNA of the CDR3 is TGTGCCAGTACCCCTCGGGGGGATGGGGCTAATGAAAAACTGTTTTTT. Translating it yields CASTPRGDGANEKLFF.

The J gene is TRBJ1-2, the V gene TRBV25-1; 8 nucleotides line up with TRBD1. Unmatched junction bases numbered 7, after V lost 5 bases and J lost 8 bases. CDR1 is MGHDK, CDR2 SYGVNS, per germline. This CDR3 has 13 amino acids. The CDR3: CASSTQGALGYTF. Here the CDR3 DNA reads TGTGCCAGCAGTACCCAGGGGGCCCTCGGCTACACCTTC.

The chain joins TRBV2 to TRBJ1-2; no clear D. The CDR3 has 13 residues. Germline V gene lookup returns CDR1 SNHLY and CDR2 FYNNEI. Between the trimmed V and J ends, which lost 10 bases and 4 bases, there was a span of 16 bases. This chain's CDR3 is CATPTEGAYGYTF. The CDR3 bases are TGTGCCACCCCGACGGAAGGAGCCTATGGCTACACCTTC.

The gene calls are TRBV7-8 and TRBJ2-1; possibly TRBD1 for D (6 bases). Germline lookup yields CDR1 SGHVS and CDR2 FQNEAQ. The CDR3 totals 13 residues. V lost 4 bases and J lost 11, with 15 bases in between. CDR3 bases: TGTGCCAGCAGCTATTACAGGGTCGGGCAGCAGTTCTTC. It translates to CASSYYRVGQQFF.

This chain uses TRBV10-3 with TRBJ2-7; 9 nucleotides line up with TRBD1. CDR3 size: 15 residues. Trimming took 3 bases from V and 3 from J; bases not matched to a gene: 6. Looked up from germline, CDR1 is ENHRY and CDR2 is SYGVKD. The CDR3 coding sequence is TGTGCCATCAGTGAAAGGGGACAGGGAAGCTACGAGCAGTACTTC. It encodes CAISERGQGSYEQYF.

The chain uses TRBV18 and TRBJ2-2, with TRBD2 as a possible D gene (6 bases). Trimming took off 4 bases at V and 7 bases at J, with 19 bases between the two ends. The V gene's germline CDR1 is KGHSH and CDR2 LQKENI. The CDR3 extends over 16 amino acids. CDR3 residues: CASSLGDSRGGGELFF. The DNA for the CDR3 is TGTGCCAGCTCACTAGGGGACTCCCGAGGAGGCGGGGAGCTGTTTTTT.

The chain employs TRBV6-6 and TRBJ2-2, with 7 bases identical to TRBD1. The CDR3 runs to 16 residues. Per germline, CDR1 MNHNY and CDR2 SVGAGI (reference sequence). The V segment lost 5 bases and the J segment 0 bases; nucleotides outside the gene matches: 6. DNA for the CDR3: TGTGCCAGCAGTCTCCGGACAGGCGCGAACACCGGGGAGCTGTTTTTT. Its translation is CASSLRTGANTGELFF.

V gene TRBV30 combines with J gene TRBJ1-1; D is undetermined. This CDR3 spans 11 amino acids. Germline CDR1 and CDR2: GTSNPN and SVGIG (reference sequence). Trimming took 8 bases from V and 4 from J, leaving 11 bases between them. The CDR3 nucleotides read TGTGCCGCCAAAGAGGGCACTGAAGCTTTCTTT. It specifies CAAKEGTEAFF.

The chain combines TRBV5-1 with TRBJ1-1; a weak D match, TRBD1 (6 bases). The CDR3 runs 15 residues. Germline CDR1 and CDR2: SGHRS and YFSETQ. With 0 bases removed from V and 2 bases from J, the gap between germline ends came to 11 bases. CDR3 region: CASSLGSGDNTEAFF. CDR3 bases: TGCGCCAGCAGCTTGGGGTCAGGGGATAACACTGAAGCTTTCTTT.

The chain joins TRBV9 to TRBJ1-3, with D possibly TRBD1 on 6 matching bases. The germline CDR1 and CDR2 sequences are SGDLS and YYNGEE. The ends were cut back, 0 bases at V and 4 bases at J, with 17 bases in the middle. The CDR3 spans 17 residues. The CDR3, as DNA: TGTGCCAGCAGCGTAGCTCCTACAGGGCTATACGGAAACACCATATATTTT. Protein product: CASSVAPTGLYGNTIYF.

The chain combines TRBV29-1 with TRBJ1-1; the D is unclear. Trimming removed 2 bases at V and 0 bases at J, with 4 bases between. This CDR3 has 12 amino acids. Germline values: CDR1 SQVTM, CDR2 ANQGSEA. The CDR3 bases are TGCAGCGTTGAATTCATGAACACTGAAGCTTTCTTT. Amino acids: CSVEFMNTEAFF.

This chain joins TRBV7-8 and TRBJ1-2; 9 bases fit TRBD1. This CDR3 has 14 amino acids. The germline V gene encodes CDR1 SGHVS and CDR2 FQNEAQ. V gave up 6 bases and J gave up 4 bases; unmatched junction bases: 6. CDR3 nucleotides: TGTGCCAGCAGGGATACAGGGGGCGGCTATGGCTACACCTTC. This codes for CASRDTGGGYGYTF.

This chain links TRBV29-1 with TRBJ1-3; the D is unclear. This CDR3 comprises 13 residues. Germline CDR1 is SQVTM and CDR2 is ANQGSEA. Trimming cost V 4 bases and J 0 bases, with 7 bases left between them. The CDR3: CSVVSLSGNTIYF. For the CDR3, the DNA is TGCAGCGTTGTTTCACTCTCTGGAAACACCATATATTTT.

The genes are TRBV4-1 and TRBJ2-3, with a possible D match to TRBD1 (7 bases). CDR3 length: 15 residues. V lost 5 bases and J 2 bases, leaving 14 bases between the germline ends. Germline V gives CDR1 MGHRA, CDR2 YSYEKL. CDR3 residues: CASSLTGRDTDTQYF. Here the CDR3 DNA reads TGCGCCAGCAGCTTGACAGGGCGGGACACAGATACGCAGTATTTT.

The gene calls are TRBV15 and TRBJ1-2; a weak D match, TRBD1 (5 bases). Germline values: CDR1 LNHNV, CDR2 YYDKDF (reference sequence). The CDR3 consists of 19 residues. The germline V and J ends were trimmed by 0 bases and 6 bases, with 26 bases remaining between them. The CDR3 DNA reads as TGTGCCACCAGCAGAGATGTCAACCTTATAAGCGGGAAAGGGGATGGCTACACCTTC. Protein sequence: CATSRDVNLISGKGDGYTF.

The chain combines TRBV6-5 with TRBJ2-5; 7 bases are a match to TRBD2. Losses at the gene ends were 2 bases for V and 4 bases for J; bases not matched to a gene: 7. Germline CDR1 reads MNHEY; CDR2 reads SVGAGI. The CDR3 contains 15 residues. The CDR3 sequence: CASSYTPGRGETQYF. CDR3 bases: TGTGCCAGCAGTTACACCCCAGGGAGGGGAGAGACCCAGTACTTC.

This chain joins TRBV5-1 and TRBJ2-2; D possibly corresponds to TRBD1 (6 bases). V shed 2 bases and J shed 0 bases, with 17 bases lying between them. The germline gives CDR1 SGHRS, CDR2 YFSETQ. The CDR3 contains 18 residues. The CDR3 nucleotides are TGCGCCAGCAGCTTAACCGGGACAACCTTCACGAACACCGGGGAGCTGTTTTTT. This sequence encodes CASSLTGTTFTNTGELFF.

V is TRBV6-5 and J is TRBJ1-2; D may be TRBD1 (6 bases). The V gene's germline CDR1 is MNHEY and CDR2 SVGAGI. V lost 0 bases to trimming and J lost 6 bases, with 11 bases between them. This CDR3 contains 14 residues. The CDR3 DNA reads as TGTGCCAGCAGTTACTCCGGCAGGGGAAATGGCTACACCTTC. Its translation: CASSYSGRGNGYTF.